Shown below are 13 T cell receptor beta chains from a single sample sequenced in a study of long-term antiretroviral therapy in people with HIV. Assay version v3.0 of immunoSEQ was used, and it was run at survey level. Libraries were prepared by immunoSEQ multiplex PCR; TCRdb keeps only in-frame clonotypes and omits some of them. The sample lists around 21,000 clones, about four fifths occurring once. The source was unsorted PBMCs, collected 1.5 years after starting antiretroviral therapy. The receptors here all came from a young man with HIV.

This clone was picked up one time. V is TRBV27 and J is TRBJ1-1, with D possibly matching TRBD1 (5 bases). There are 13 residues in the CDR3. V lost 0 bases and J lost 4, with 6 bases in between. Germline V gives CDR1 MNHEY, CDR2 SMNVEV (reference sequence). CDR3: CASSLSGTTEAFF. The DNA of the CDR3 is TGTGCCAGCAGTTTATCCGGGACCACTGAAGCTTTCTTT.

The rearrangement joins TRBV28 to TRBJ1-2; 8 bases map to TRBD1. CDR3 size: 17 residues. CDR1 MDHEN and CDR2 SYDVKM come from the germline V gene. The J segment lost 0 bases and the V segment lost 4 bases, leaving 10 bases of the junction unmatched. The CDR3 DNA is TGTGCCAGCAGTTCCTCCGGGACAGGCCTTCCTAACTATGGCTACACCTTC. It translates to CASSSSGTGLPNYGYTF.

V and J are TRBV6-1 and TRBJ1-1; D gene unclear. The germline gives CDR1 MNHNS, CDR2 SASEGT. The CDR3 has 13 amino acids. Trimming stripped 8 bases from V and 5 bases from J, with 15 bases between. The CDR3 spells CASGAVPGTEAFF. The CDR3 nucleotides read TGTGCCAGCGGAGCTGTCCCTGGGACTGAAGCTTTCTTT.

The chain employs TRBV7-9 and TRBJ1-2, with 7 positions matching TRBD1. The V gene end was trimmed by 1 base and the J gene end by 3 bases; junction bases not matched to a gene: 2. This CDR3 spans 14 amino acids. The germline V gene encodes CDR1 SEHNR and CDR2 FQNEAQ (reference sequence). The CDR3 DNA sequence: TGTGCCAGCAGCTTAGGGGACAGCTACTATGGCTACACCTTC. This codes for CASSLGDSYYGYTF.

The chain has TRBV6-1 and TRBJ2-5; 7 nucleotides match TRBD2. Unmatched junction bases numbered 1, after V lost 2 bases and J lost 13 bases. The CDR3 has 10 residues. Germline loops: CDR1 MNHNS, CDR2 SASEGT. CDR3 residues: CASSESGAYF. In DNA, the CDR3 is TGTGCCAGCAGTGAAAGCGGGGCGTACTTC.

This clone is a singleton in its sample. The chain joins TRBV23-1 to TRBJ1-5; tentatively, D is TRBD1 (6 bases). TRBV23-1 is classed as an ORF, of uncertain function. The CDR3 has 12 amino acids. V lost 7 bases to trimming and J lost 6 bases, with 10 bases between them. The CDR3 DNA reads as TGCGCCAGCATTCGGGGGCGTCAGCCCCAGCATTTT. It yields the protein CASIRGRQPQHF.

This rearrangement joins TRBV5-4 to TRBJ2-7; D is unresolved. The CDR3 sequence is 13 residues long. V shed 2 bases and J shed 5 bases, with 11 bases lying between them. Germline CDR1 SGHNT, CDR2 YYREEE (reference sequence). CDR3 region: CASSFGIGDEQYF. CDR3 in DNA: TGTGCCAGCAGCTTTGGGATTGGCGACGAGCAGTACTTC. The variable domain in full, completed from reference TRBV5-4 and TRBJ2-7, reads ETGVTQSPTHLIKTRGQQVTLRCSSQSGHNTVSWYQQALGQGPQFIFQYYREEENGRGNFPPRFSGLQFPNYSSELNVNALELDDSALYLCASSFGIGDEQYFGPGTRLTVT.

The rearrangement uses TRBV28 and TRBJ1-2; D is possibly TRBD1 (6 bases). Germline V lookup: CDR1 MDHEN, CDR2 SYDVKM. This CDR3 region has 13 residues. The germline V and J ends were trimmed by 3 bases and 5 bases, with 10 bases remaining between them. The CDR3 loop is CASSLKQGYGYTF. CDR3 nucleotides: TGTGCCAGCAGTTTGAAACAGGGATATGGCTACACCTTC.

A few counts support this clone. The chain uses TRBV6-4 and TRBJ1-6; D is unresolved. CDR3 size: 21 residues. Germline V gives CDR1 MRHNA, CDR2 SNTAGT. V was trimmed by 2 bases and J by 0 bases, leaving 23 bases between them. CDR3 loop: CASSDPGAVSWPSSYNSPLHF. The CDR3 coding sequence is TGTGCCAGCAGTGACCCCGGTGCGGTTTCCTGGCCGAGCTCCTATAATTCACCCCTCCACTTT.

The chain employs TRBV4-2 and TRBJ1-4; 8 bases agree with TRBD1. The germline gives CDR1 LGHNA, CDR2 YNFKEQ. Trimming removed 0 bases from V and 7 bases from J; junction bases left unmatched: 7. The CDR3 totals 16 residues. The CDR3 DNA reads TGTGCCAGCAGCCAAGAGAGGACAGGGCGAGGTGAAAAACTGTTTTTT. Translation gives CASSQERTGRGEKLFF.

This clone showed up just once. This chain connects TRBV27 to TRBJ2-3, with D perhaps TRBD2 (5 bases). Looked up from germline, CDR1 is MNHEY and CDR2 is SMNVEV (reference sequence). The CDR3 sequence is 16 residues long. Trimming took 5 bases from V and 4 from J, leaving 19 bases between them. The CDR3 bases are TGTGCCAGCAGTGCGGGCCCGACTCAATACGCAGATACGCAGTATTTT. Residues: CASSAGPTQYADTQYF.

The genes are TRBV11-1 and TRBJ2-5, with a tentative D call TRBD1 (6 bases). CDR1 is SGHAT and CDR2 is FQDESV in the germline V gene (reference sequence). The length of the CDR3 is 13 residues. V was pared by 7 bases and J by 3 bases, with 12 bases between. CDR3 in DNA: TGTGCCAGCAACCCTCCAGGGGAAGAGACCCAGTACTTC. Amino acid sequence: CASNPPGEETQYF.

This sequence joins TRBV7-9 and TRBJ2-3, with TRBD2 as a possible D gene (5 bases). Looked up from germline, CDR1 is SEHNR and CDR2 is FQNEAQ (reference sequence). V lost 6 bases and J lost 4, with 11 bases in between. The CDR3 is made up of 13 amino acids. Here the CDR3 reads CASSPRGPDTQYF. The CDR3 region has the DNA TGTGCCAGCAGTCCACGGGGTCCAGATACGCAGTATTTT.